This T cell receptor (beta chain) was sequenced during a study of T-cell reconstitution after alpha-beta-depleted transplantation in children. V lost 7 bases and J 3 bases, leaving 15 bases between the germline ends. The CDR3 spans 14 residues. Researchers prepared the TCRbeta library using unique molecular identifiers, the study reports. One entry per CDR3 protein results from TCRdb running MiXCR on the PCR reads. This sample carries about 240,000 distinct CDR3 sequences, around 13% of them seen once, and the ten largest clones take around 3%. This sequence originates from a human donor who donated a stem cell graft to a child with acute lymphoblastic leukemia. Source: PBMCs from the stem cell graft donor, taken from the stem cell graft. The chain has TRBV12-3 or TRBV12-4 and TRBJ1-1, with a tentative D call TRBD1 (6 bases). The CDR3 bases are TGTGCCAGCATCGTACAACCAGGGGACACTGAAGCTTTCTTT. Translation gives CASIVQPGDTEAFF.